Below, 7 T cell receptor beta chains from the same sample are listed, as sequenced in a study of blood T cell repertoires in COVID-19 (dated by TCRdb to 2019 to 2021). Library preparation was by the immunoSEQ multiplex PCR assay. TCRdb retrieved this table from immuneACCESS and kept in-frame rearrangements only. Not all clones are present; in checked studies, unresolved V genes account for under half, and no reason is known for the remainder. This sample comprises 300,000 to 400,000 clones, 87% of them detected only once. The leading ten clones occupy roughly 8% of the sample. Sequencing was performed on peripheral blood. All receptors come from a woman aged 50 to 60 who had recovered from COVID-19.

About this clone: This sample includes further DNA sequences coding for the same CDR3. CDR3: CASSLPGGYEQYF. In DNA, the CDR3 is TGTGCCAGCAGTTTACCGGGGGGCTACGAGCAGTACTTC. The chain uses TRBV28 and TRBJ2-7; TRBD2 aligns across 7 bases. This CDR3 region has 13 residues. CDR1 and CDR2 from the germline V gene are MDHEN and SYDVKM. V trimming: 2 bases; J trimming: 3 bases; junction bases outside the gene matches: 1.

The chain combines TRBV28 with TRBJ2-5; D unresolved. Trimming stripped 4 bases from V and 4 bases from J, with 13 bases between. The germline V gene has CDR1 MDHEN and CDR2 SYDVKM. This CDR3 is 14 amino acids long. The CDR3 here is CASSSFSTVETQYF. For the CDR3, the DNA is TGTGCCAGCAGTTCCTTCTCTACGGTAGAGACCCAGTACTTC.

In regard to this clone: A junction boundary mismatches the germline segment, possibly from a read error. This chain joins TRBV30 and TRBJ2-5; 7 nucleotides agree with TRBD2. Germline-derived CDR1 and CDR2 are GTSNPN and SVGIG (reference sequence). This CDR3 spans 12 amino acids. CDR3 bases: TGTGCCGGGAGGACTAGTAAAGAGACCCAGTACTTC. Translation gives CAGRTSKETQYF.

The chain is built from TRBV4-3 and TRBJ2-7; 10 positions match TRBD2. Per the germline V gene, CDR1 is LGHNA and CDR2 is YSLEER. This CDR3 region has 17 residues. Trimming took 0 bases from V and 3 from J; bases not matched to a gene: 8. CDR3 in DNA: TGCGCCAGCAGCCAAGAGAGAAGCGGGAGGGACCACTACGAGCAGTACTTC. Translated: CASSQERSGRDHYEQYF.

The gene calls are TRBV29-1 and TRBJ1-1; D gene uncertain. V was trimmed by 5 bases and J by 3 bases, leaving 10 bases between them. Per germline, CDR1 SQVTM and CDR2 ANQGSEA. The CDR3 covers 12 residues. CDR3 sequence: CSVSGSYTEAFF. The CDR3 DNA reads TGCAGCGTTTCAGGATCCTACACTGAAGCTTTCTTT.

DNA for the CDR3: TGTGCCAGCAGTCTAGCGGGCCCTGAGCAGTTCTTC. Its protein product is CASSLAGPEQFF. V and J are TRBV11-2 and TRBJ2-1; 8 bases are a match to TRBD2. In germline, CDR1 is SGHAT, CDR2 FQNNGV. V lost 6 bases to trimming and J lost 9 bases; unmatched junction nucleotides: 4. The CDR3 is 12 amino acids.

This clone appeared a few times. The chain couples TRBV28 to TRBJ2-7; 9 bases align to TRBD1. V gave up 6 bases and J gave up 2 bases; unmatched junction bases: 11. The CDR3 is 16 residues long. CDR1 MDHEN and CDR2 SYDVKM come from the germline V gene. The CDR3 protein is CASSATGTGSPYEQYF. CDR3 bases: TGTGCCAGCAGCGCTACCGGGACAGGGTCCCCCTACGAGCAGTACTTC.